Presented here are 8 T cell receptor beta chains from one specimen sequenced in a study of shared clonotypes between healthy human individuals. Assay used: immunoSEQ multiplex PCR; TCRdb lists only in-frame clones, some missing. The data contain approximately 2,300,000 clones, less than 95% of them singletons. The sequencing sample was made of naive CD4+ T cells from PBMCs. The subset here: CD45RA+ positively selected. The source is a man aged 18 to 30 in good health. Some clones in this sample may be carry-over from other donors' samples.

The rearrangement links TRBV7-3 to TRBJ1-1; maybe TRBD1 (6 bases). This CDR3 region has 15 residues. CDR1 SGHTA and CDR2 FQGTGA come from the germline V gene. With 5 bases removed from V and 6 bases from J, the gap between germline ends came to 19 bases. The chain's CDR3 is CASSPNRGGRPEAFF. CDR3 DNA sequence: TGTGCCAGCAGCCCAAACAGAGGGGGGCGGCCTGAAGCTTTCTTT.

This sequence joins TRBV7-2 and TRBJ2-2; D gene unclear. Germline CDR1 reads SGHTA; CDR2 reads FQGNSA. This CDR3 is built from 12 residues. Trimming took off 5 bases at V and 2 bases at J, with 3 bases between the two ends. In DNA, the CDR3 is TGTGCCAGCAGCGCTAACACCGGGGAGCTGTTTTTT. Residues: CASSANTGELFF.

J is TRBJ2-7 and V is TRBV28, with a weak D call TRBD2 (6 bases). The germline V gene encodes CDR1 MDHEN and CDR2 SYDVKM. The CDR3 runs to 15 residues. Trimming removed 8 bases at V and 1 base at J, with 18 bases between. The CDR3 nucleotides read TGTGCCAGCTGCGGACCCGGGACTGCATCCTACGAGCAGTACTTC. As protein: CASCGPGTASYEQYF.

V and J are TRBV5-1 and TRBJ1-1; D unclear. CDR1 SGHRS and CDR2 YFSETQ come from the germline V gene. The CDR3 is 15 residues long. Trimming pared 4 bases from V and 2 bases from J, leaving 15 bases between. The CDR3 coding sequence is TGCGCCAGCAGCGGAGGGCCATCGGGTAACACTGAAGCTTTCTTT. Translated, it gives CASSGGPSGNTEAFF.

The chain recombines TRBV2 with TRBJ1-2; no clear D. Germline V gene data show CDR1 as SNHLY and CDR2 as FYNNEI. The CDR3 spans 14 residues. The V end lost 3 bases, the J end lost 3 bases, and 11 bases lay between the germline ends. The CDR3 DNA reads TGTGCCAGCAGTGACACCAGGAATGACTATGGCTACACCTTC. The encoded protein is CASSDTRNDYGYTF. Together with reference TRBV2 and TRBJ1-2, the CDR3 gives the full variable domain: EPEVTQTPSHQVTQMGQEVILRCVPISNHLYFYWYRQILGQKVEFLVSFYNNEISEKSEIFDDQFSVERPDGSNFTLKIRSTKLEDSAMYFCASSDTRNDYGYTFGSGTRLTVV.

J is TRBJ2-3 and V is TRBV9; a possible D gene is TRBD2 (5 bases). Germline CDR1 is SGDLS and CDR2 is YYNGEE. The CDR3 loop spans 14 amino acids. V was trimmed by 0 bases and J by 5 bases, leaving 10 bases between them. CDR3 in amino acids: CASSVGGLGDTQYF. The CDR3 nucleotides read TGTGCCAGCAGCGTAGGAGGGTTGGGAGATACGCAGTATTTT. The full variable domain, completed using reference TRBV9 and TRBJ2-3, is DSGVTQTPKHLITATGQRVTLRCSPRSGDLSVYWYQQSLDQGLQFLIQYYNGEERAKGNILERFSAQQFPDLHSELNLSSLELGDSALYFCASSVGGLGDTQYFGPGTRLTVL.

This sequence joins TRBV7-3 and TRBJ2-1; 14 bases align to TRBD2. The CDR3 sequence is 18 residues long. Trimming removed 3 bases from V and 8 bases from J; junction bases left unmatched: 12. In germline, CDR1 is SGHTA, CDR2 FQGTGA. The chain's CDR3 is CASSLNLRLAGGKDEQFF. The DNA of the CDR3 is TGTGCCAGCAGCTTGAACCTAAGACTAGCGGGAGGGAAGGATGAGCAGTTCTTC.

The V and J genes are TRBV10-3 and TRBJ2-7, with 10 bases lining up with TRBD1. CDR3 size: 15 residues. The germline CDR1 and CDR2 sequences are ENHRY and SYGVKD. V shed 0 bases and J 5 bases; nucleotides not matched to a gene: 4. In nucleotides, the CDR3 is TGTGCCATCAGTGAGTCGACAGGGGGCATTCACGAGCAGTACTTC. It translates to CAISESTGGIHEQYF.